The clone carrying this T cell receptor (beta chain) has just one count. This sample is part of a study of blood T cell repertoires in COVID-19. Sequencing was performed with immunoSEQ multiplex PCR; in TCRdb, only in-frame clones are kept and a portion is missing. The profile shows approximately 300,000 clones, 90% to 95% of them singletons. Germline V gene lookup returns CDR1 LGHDT and CDR2 YNNKEL (reference sequence). There are 13 residues in the CDR3. Trimming stripped 6 bases from V and 5 bases from J, with 13 bases between. The sequenced sample consisted of PBMCs or T cells enriched from blood (not recorded which). This chain uses TRBV3-1 (or the pseudogene TRBV3-2) with TRBJ1-1; D is perhaps TRBD1 (5 bases). This TCR derives from a woman aged 25-40 years who had been exposed to COVID-19. CDR3 nucleotide sequence: TGTGCCAGCAGGACCAGGGATAGGACTGAAGCTTTCTTT. Encoded protein: CASRTRDRTEAFF.